This T cell receptor beta chain was identified during a study of cytomegalovirus exposure and HLA in healthy donors. V gave up 2 bases and J gave up 0 bases; unmatched junction bases: 2. The germline V gene has CDR1 LGHNA and CDR2 YSLEER. This CDR3 comprises 16 residues. This clone was seen only a few times. The antigen is not known. General study results and limits: As was reported, the classifier diagnosed cytomegalovirus status with high specificity and sensitivity. For presence/absence analyses, sequencing depth was assumed to be roughly uniform across donors.

Primers: 60 Vbeta forward and 13 Jbeta reverse. Clones were read by immunoSEQ multiplex PCR, and TCRdb kept only the in-frame ones, dropping some. The sample lists some 130,000 clones, around three quarters occurring once. The genes are TRBV4-3 and TRBJ2-1; 9 positions agree with TRBD2. What was sequenced was PBMCs. This receptor was obtained from a woman aged 45-65 years in good health and CMV-seronegative. DNA for the CDR3: TGCGCCAGCAGCCAACAAGCGGGAGGCTCCTACAATGAGCAGTTCTTC. Translated, it gives CASSQQAGGSYNEQFF.